The clone carrying this T cell receptor beta chain came up many times. TCRdb fed the 5' RACE reads into MiXCR, producing one record per CDR3 protein. Of about 160,000 distinct CDR3 sequences in the sample, roughly 10% were seen once. This specimen belongs to a study of CD8 T cells in ankylosing spondylitis. CDR3 length: 13 residues. The V gene's germline CDR1 is SGDLS and CDR2 YYNGEE. V was shortened by 0 bases and J by 3 bases, with 6 bases between the two germline ends. The sequenced sample was blood, either unsorted or a sorted T cell fraction (not recorded which). The chain links TRBV9 to TRBJ1-2; a weak D match, TRBD1 (5 bases). The TCR originated in a female donor with ankylosing spondylitis or in good health (not recorded which). The DNA for the CDR3 is TGTGCCAGCAGCGTAGGGGGGGACTATGGCTACACCTTC. It encodes CASSVGGDYGYTF.